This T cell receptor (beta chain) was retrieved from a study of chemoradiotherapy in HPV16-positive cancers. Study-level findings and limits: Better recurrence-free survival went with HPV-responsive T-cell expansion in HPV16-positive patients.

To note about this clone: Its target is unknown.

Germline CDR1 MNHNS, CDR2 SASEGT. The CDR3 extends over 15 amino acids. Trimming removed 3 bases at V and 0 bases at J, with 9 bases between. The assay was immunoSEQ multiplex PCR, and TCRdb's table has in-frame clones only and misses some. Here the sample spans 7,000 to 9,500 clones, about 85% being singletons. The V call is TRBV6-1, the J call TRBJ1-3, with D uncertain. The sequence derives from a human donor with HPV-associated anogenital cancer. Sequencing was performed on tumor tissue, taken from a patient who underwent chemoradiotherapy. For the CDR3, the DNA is TGTGCCAGCAGTGATCGAGGGTTCTCTGGAAACACCATATATTTT. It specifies CASSDRGFSGNTIYF.